Below, 29 T cell receptor beta chains from the same sample are listed, as sequenced in a study of blood T cell repertoires in COVID-19. Using immunoSEQ multiplex PCR, the repertoire was profiled, and TCRdb retains in-frame clones only, with some absent. The sample shows over 350,000 clones, approximately 90% of them seen only once. Input material: PBMCs or T cells enriched from blood (not recorded which). These receptors were obtained from a woman in her twenties or thirties with acute COVID-19.

The chain joins TRBV11-2 to TRBJ1-2; the D is unclear. CDR1 is SGHAT, CDR2 FQNNGV, per germline. Trimming took 5 bases from V and 7 from J, leaving 11 bases between them. This CDR3 has 12 amino acids. CDR3 loop: CASSARAGGYTF. The CDR3 DNA sequence: TGTGCCAGCAGCGCCCGGGCGGGTGGCTACACCTTC.

As concerns this clone: The limits of the CDR3 on the DNA are not certain, so only TCRdb's listed CDR3 is given. The chain carries TRBV12-2 and TRBJ2-2; the table's D call, TRBD1, has no DNA check behind it. TRBV12-2 is recorded as a pseudogene. 19 amino acids form the CDR3, both terminal residues included. The CDR3 here is CASRLFFATGAPNTGELFF.

This CDR3 is CASSQDPGTQNTEAFF. DNA of the CDR3: TGCGCCAGCAGCCAAGACCCAGGGACACAGAACACTGAAGCTTTCTTT. The V and J genes are TRBV4-1 and TRBJ1-1; TRBD1 is a possible D gene (6 bases). CDR3 length equals 16 residues. V lost 0 bases, J lost 1 base, and 12 bases lay in between. Germline-derived CDR1 and CDR2 are MGHRA and YSYEKL.

The chain has TRBV19 and TRBJ1-4, with 7 bases matching TRBD1. The CDR3 runs 16 residues. Germline loops: CDR1 LNHDA, CDR2 SQIVND (reference sequence). Germline trimming cut 4 bases from V and 3 bases from J; bases unmatched to any gene: 8. The CDR3 region is CASSRHRQGANEKLFF. In nucleotides, the CDR3 is TGTGCCAGTAGTAGACACCGACAGGGCGCTAATGAAAAACTGTTTTTT.

V is TRBV2 and J is TRBJ2-2; 8 positions agree with TRBD1. V was pared by 11 bases and J by 5 bases, with 10 bases of the junction left unmatched. The CDR3 runs to 14 residues. The germline V gene encodes CDR1 SNHLY and CDR2 FYNNEI. Written as DNA, the CDR3 is TGTGCCGGCGTATTGCAGGGGGCGACCGGGGAGCTGTTTTTT. Protein sequence: CAGVLQGATGELFF.

The chain couples TRBV11-2 to TRBJ1-4; TRBD1 matches 10 bases. Germline V gives CDR1 SGHAT, CDR2 FQNNGV. V lost 5 bases and J lost 7; bases outside the gene matches: 4. This CDR3 contains 14 residues. This CDR3 reads CASSPGDRGEKLFF. For the CDR3, the DNA is TGTGCCAGCAGCCCCGGGGACAGGGGTGAAAAACTGTTTTTT.

V and J are TRBV27 and TRBJ2-3, with 9 bases lining up with TRBD2. The CDR3 spans 14 residues. Trimming removed 6 bases from V and 7 bases from J; junction bases left unmatched: 8. Germline V gene sequence: CDR1 MNHEY, CDR2 SMNVEV (reference sequence). DNA of the CDR3: TGTGCCAGCAGCAAGACTAGCGGAGCTAATACGCAGTATTTT. Residues: CASSKTSGANTQYF.

In its sample, this clone was seen once. CDR3 in DNA: TGCGCCAGCAGCAAGCAAGGACAGGTTGACTATGGCTACACCTTC. Amino acids: CASSKQGQVDYGYTF. The chain joins TRBV5-1 to TRBJ1-2; 7 bases line up with TRBD1. V shed 4 bases and J 3 bases; nucleotides not matched to a gene: 9. Germline values: CDR1 SGHRS, CDR2 YFSETQ. The CDR3 runs 15 residues.

The chain recombines TRBV30 with TRBJ1-2; the match to TRBD1 covers 9 bases. With 4 bases clipped from V and 1 base from J, the junction kept 7 bases outside the gene matches. The CDR3 runs 15 residues. The germline V gene encodes CDR1 GTSNPN and CDR2 SVGIG (reference sequence). The chain's CDR3 is CAWTRTGVINYGYTF. The CDR3 region has the DNA TGTGCCTGGACGAGGACAGGGGTGATTAACTATGGCTACACCTTC.

The chain is built from TRBV4-2 and TRBJ1-3; TRBD1 might be the D (5 bases). The germline CDR1 and CDR2 sequences are LGHNA and YNFKEQ. This CDR3 spans 16 amino acids. The ends were cut back, 0 bases at V and 0 bases at J, with 9 bases in the middle. CDR3 sequence (DNA): TGTGCCAGCAGCCAAGATCGAAGGGGCTCTGGAAACACCATATATTTT. The encoded protein is CASSQDRRGSGNTIYF.

The V call is TRBV7-9, the J call TRBJ1-5, with D perhaps TRBD1 (5 bases). V lost 3 bases, J lost 3 bases, and 15 bases lay in between. This CDR3 has 16 residues. Germline loops: CDR1 SEHNR, CDR2 FQNEAQ (reference sequence). The CDR3 nucleotides read TGTGCCAGCAGCTTCGTTGGCGGGGCGGACAATCAGCCCCAGCATTTT. It codes for CASSFVGGADNQPQHF.

This chain links TRBV19 with TRBJ1-2; perhaps TRBD1 as D (6 bases). The germline CDR1 and CDR2 sequences are LNHDA and SQIVND (reference sequence). With 4 bases removed from V and 3 bases from J, the gap between germline ends came to 21 bases. The CDR3 spans 17 residues. The DNA of the CDR3 is TGTGCCAGTAGTACCCGAGGACAGCTCGGTGGAGACTATGGCTACACCTTC. Residues: CASSTRGQLGGDYGYTF.

The V gene is TRBV19, the J gene TRBJ1-1, with D unresolved. Germline values: CDR1 LNHDA, CDR2 SQIVND (reference sequence). The CDR3 totals 17 residues. Trimming shortened V by 4 bases and J by 2 bases, and 20 bases separated the two germline ends. The CDR3 loop is CASSTITTTGRNTEAFF. In nucleotides, the CDR3 is TGTGCCAGTAGTACTATCACCACGACGGGGAGAAACACTGAAGCTTTCTTT.

The chain joins TRBV6-5 to TRBJ1-1, with TRBD1 matching 7 bases. CDR3 length: 15 amino acids. Germline assignment: CDR1 MNHEY and CDR2 SVGAGI. V lost 8 bases, J lost 0 bases, and 9 bases stayed unmatched. The CDR3 coding sequence is TGTGCCAGCCTTCACCCGACAGGGTTGAACACTGAAGCTTTCTTT. Its translation: CASLHPTGLNTEAFF.

V is TRBV11-3 and J is TRBJ2-1, with 14 bases matching TRBD2. Germline loops: CDR1 SGHNT, CDR2 YENEEA. V lost 5 bases to trimming and J lost 5 bases; unmatched junction nucleotides: 5. The CDR3 consists of 16 residues. Here the CDR3 reads CASSRTSGGHHNEQFF. CDR3 bases: TGTGCCAGCAGCCGGACTAGCGGGGGGCATCACAATGAGCAGTTCTTC.

The chain recombines TRBV30 with TRBJ1-2; 10 nucleotides align to TRBD1. The CDR3 is 15 residues long. Germline-derived CDR1 and CDR2 are GTSNPN and SVGIG (reference sequence). The V gene end was trimmed by 4 bases and the J gene end by 3 bases; junction bases not matched to a gene: 8. CDR3: CAWKPPGQGYYGYTF. CDR3 nucleotide sequence: TGTGCCTGGAAACCCCCGGGACAGGGGTACTATGGCTACACCTTC.

This clone was seen a single time. Written as DNA, the CDR3 is TGTGCCAGCAGCGATCGTGCCGGGACAGGGTCCTTGGGAAATTCACCCCTCCACTTT. As protein: CASSDRAGTGSLGNSPLHF. The chain recombines TRBV9 with TRBJ1-6, with TRBD1 matching over 9 bases. In germline, CDR1 is SGDLS, CDR2 YYNGEE. The junction had 17 bases not matched to a gene; V was cut back by 3 bases and J by 7 bases. There are 19 residues in the CDR3.

The chain has TRBV2 and TRBJ2-1; TRBD2 aligns across 14 bases. The J segment lost 9 bases and the V segment lost 6 bases, leaving 7 bases of the junction unmatched. This CDR3 has 15 residues. Per germline, CDR1 SNHLY and CDR2 FYNNEI. The CDR3 bases are TGTGCCAGCAGCCCGACTAGCGGGGGGGCACGTGAGCAGTTCTTC. It encodes CASSPTSGGAREQFF.

The chain combines TRBV19 with TRBJ2-7; D might be TRBD1 (5 bases). The germline CDR1 and CDR2 sequences are LNHDA and SQIVND (reference sequence). This CDR3 spans 15 amino acids. The V gene lost 5 bases and the J gene lost 0 bases, with 14 bases spanning the gap. In nucleotides, the CDR3 is TGTGCCAGTAGTCCCACCCCTGACAGCTCCTACGAGCAGTACTTC. Amino acid sequence: CASSPTPDSSYEQYF.

This clone was detected only once. J is TRBJ2-7 and V is TRBV12-5; TRBD2 is a possible D gene (5 bases). Per germline, CDR1 LGHNT and CDR2 FRNRAP. CDR3 size: 12 residues. Trimming took 7 bases from V and 4 from J, leaving 11 bases between them. The CDR3 DNA reads as TGTGCTAGTGCGACGGAGGAGTACGAGCAGTACTTC. This translates into CASATEEYEQYF. Full variable domain (rest looked up from reference TRBV12-5 and TRBJ2-7): DARVTQTPRHKVTEMGQEVTMRCQPILGHNTVFWYRQTMMQGLELLAYFRNRAPLDDSGMPKDRFSAEMPDATLATLKIQPSEPRDSAVYFCASATEEYEQYFGPGTRLTVT.

V and J are TRBV18 and TRBJ1-1; D remains ambiguous. The length of the CDR3 is 12 residues. The V end lost 3 bases, the J end lost 5 bases, and 7 bases lay between the germline ends. Germline V CDR1 and CDR2: KGHSH, LQKENI. The CDR3 nucleotides are TGTGCCAGCTCACCCACGAGGACTGAAGCTTTCTTT. This translates into CASSPTRTEAFF.

The chain combines TRBV7-9 with TRBJ2-3; no reliable D call. Germline CDR1 reads SEHNR; CDR2 reads FQNEAQ (reference sequence). Trimming shortened V by 7 bases and J by 4 bases, and 15 bases separated the two germline ends. The CDR3 is 14 amino acids. The CDR3 here is CASNNYSQADTQYF. In nucleotides, the CDR3 is TGTGCCAGCAACAATTATAGTCAGGCAGATACGCAGTATTTT.

This chain uses TRBV10-3 with TRBJ2-2; the D gene is possibly TRBD2 (6 bases). V lost 8 bases and J lost 4, with 23 bases in between. CDR3 length equals 17 residues. The germline gives CDR1 ENHRY, CDR2 SYGVKD. CDR3 in DNA: TGTGCCATCGCCCCCCCCTCCGTATGGAGGGGCACCGGGGAGCTGTTTTTT. It codes for CAIAPPSVWRGTGELFF.

The chain uses TRBV12-3 or TRBV12-4 and TRBJ2-5, with a possible D match to TRBD2 (5 bases). The CDR3 loop spans 13 amino acids. The V and J ends lost 6 bases and 5 bases respectively, with 13 bases between them. The CDR3 region has the DNA TGTGCCAGCAGCGCGGGCCAGCGGGAGACCCAGTACTTC. Translating gives CASSAGQRETQYF.

This sequence joins TRBV24-1 and TRBJ2-7; D not resolved. The CDR3 contains 17 residues. The V gene's germline CDR1 is KGHDR and CDR2 SFDVKD. V lost 3 bases, J lost 6 bases, and 23 bases lay in between. In DNA, the CDR3 is TGTGCCACCAGTGATAATTTTGGAACCGGTCAGACGGGCGAGCAGTACTTC. This codes for CATSDNFGTGQTGEQYF.

The rearrangement uses TRBV7-8 and TRBJ2-7; a possible D gene is TRBD1 (8 bases). CDR3 size: 18 residues. CDR1 is SGHVS and CDR2 is FQNEAQ in the germline V gene. Trimming shortened V by 3 bases and J by 1 base, and 22 bases separated the two germline ends. The CDR3 loop is CASSFGDYRGSLSYEQYF. The CDR3 DNA follows: TGTGCCAGCAGCTTCGGGGACTACAGGGGGAGCCTATCCTACGAGCAGTACTTC. Full variable domain (remainder filled in from reference TRBV7-8 and TRBJ2-7): GAGVSQSPRYKVAKRGQDVALRCDPISGHVSLFWYQQALGQGPEFLTYFQNEAQLDKSGLPSDRFFAERPEGSVSTLKIQRTQQEDSAVYLCASSFGDYRGSLSYEQYFGPGTRLTVT.

The chain joins TRBV20-1 to TRBJ1-3, with D possibly being TRBD1 (5 bases). CDR1 DFQATT and CDR2 SNEGSKA come from the germline V gene (reference sequence). CDR3 length: 14 residues. Trimming shortened V by 3 bases and J by 0 bases, and 9 bases separated the two germline ends. The CDR3 sequence is CSASKGISGNTIYF. As DNA, the CDR3 is TGCAGTGCTAGTAAGGGGATCTCTGGAAACACCATATATTTT.

Only one count was recorded for this clone. The chain joins TRBV7-2 to TRBJ2-3; 9 positions agree with TRBD2. V was clipped by 1 base and J by 2 bases; unmatched bases: 4. Per the germline V gene, CDR1 is SGHTA and CDR2 is FQGNSA. The CDR3 spans 16 residues. The CDR3 DNA follows: TGTGCCAGCAGCTTAGACCTAGCGGGGAACACAGATACGCAGTATTTT. Its translation: CASSLDLAGNTDTQYF.

The V and J genes are TRBV10-3 and TRBJ1-2, with D possibly being TRBD1 (5 bases). The V gene's germline CDR1 is ENHRY and CDR2 SYGVKD. Trimming removed 3 bases from V and 6 bases from J, with 14 bases in between. The CDR3 has 14 residues. CDR3 amino acids: CAISDGGVWNGYTF. CDR3 coding DNA: TGTGCCATCAGTGATGGGGGGGTATGGAATGGCTACACCTTC.